Below are 21 T cell receptor beta chains sequenced from a single sample in a study of beta chain features in type 1 diabetes. Study-wide points: There was a moderate but significant shortening of TCRB CDR3s in all four CD4+ subsets of Type 1 diabetes patients.

Sequenced material consisted of expressed TCRB transcripts (all of the isolated RNA was reverse transcribed). Sequencing was performed with immunoSEQ multiplex PCR; in TCRdb, only in-frame clones are kept and a portion is missing. In the table there are 120,000 or so clones, about a sixth of which are singletons. Antigens for these TCRs are unknown. Source material: central memory CD4+ T cells from blood. All receptors derive from a man younger than 40 with type 1 diabetes.

Ten or more counts support this clone. V is TRBV11-1 and J is TRBJ2-7; D is uncertain. Germline CDR1 and CDR2: SGHAT and FQDESV (reference sequence). With 5 bases removed from V and 2 bases from J, the gap between germline ends came to 16 bases. The length of the CDR3 is 15 residues. The DNA of the CDR3 is TGTGCCAGCAGCCCAATGGTTCAGGTTACCTACGAGCAGTACTTC. Translation gives CASSPMVQVTYEQYF.

The chain joins TRBV5-4 to TRBJ2-7; 9 bases align to TRBD2. From germline, CDR1 is SGHNT and CDR2 YYREEE (reference sequence). The CDR3 has 12 residues. V trimming: 4 bases; J trimming: 11 bases; junction bases outside the gene matches: 7. CDR3 loop: CASSGTSLLKYF. The CDR3 DNA reads as TGTGCCAGCAGCGGGACTAGCCTGTTGAAGTACTTC. Filled out from reference TRBV5-4 and TRBJ2-7, the complete variable domain reads ETGVTQSPTHLIKTRGQQVTLRCSSQSGHNTVSWYQQALGQGPQFIFQYYREEENGRGNFPPRFSGLQFPNYSSELNVNALELDDSALYLCASSGTSLLKYFGPGTRLTVT.

The sample holds a few counts of this clone. This rearrangement joins TRBV7-2 to TRBJ1-1; D ambiguous. Germline V gene data show CDR1 as SGHTA and CDR2 as FQGNSA. CDR3 length equals 15 residues. Trimming pared 5 bases from V and 1 base from J, leaving 14 bases between. As DNA, the CDR3 is TGTGCCAGCAGCACAGCCGGCACACCGAACACTGAAGCTTTCTTT. It codes for CASSTAGTPNTEAFF.

The chain has TRBV29-1 and TRBJ2-2; D might be TRBD1 (5 bases). V shed 7 bases and J shed 1 base, with 13 bases lying between them. Germline V CDR1 and CDR2: SQVTM, ANQGSEA. This CDR3 region has 14 residues. The CDR3 sequence is CSALETGNTGELFF. The CDR3 coding sequence is TGCAGCGCCCTCGAAACAGGGAACACCGGGGAGCTGTTTTTT.

This clone occurred a few times. This rearrangement joins TRBV19 to TRBJ1-5, with 7 bases lining up with TRBD1. The CDR3 sequence is 17 residues long. Germline lookup yields CDR1 LNHDA and CDR2 SQIVND (reference sequence). The V segment lost 0 bases and the J segment 0 bases; nucleotides outside the gene matches: 5. CDR3 residues: CASSIEWGTDSNQPQHF. In nucleotides, the CDR3 is TGTGCCAGTAGTATAGAGTGGGGGACAGATAGCAATCAGCCCCAGCATTTT.

This clone was observed at least ten times. The V call is TRBV18, the J call TRBJ1-2; 8 bases map to TRBD1. Germline CDR1 reads KGHSH; CDR2 reads LQKENI. CDR3 size: 14 residues. The trim removed 3 bases at V and 4 bases at J, leaving 4 bases unmatched. The CDR3 sequence: CASSPDRASYGYTF. In nucleotides, the CDR3 is TGTGCCAGCTCACCGGACAGGGCGAGCTATGGCTACACCTTC.

The chain links TRBV11-1 to TRBJ2-6; D is perhaps TRBD1 (6 bases). This CDR3 comprises 15 residues. V was cut by 4 bases and J by 6 bases, with 13 bases left in between. Germline-derived CDR1 and CDR2 are SGHAT and FQDESV (reference sequence). The CDR3 loop is CASSSSGGTANVLTF. For the CDR3, the DNA is TGTGCCAGCAGCTCCTCTGGGGGCACGGCCAACGTCCTGACTTTC.

This clone turned up a few times. This chain connects TRBV6-5 to TRBJ2-5; 7 bases are shared with TRBD1. Germline CDR1 reads MNHEY; CDR2 reads SVGAGI. The CDR3 has 13 residues. V trimming: 6 bases; J trimming: 5 bases; junction bases outside the gene matches: 6. The CDR3 DNA sequence: TGTGCCAGCAGGAGACAGGGCTGGGAGACCCAGTACTTC. Amino acids: CASRRQGWETQYF.

This clone has a handful of counts. Other DNA sequences in this specimen translate into the identical CDR3. For the CDR3, the DNA is TGCAGCGTTGGTAGGAACACTGAAGCTTTCTTT. Amino acids: CSVGRNTEAFF. The V and J genes are TRBV29-1 and TRBJ1-1; D not certain. The CDR3 loop spans 11 amino acids. The ends were cut back, 4 bases at V and 1 base at J, with 4 bases in the middle. Germline V lookup: CDR1 SQVTM, CDR2 ANQGSEA.

There are a few counts of this clone. This CDR3 reads CSVVGNQETQYF. In DNA form, the CDR3 reads TGCAGCGTTGTAGGTAATCAAGAGACCCAGTACTTC. The rearrangement joins TRBV29-1 to TRBJ2-5; D unclear. Germline CDR1 SQVTM, CDR2 ANQGSEA. The CDR3 sequence is 12 residues long. V lost 4 bases and J lost 2, with 8 bases in between.

The chain is built from TRBV28 and TRBJ1-5; no clear D gene. The CDR3 runs 14 residues. CDR1 is MDHEN, CDR2 SYDVKM, per germline. Trimming left V 2 bases short and J 0 bases short, with 5 bases between. Here the CDR3 reads CASSLSYSNQPQHF. CDR3 in DNA: TGTGCCAGCAGTTTAAGTTATAGCAATCAGCCCCAGCATTTT.

This clone was found a few times. The genes are TRBV18 and TRBJ1-2; D might be TRBD1 (6 bases). The V end was cut by 5 bases, the J end by 1 base, with 11 bases between. From germline, CDR1 is KGHSH and CDR2 LQKENI. The CDR3 contains 14 residues. CDR3 sequence reads: CASSTTGINYGYTF. CDR3 coding DNA: TGTGCCAGCTCAACCACAGGGATTAACTATGGCTACACCTTC.

The chain employs TRBV7-2 and TRBJ1-1; D may be TRBD1 (5 bases). This CDR3 has 14 residues. CDR1 SGHTA and CDR2 FQGNSA come from the germline V gene. V lost 0 bases to trimming and J lost 3 bases, with 8 bases between them. Written as DNA, the CDR3 is TGTGCCAGCAGCTTAGCAGGGGAAGACACTGAAGCTTTCTTT. Its protein is CASSLAGEDTEAFF.

This clone was detected a few times. The rearrangement links TRBV2 to TRBJ2-7, with no clear D. CDR1 SNHLY and CDR2 FYNNEI come from the germline V gene. Deletions cut 4 bases from V and 12 bases from J, with 10 bases between. The CDR3 loop spans 10 amino acids. CDR3 bases: TGTGCCAGCAGTGTAGGGTTCGGGTACTTC. It codes for CASSVGFGYF.

This clone came up many times. The chain combines TRBV5-4 with TRBJ2-7; 9 bases map to TRBD1. Germline assignment: CDR1 SGHNT and CDR2 YYREEE (reference sequence). Trimming removed 4 bases from V and 1 base from J; junction bases left unmatched: 6. The CDR3 covers 15 residues. The CDR3 protein is CASSDGTGLSYEQYF. In DNA form, the CDR3 reads TGTGCCAGCAGCGACGGGACAGGGTTGTCCTACGAGCAGTACTTC.

The chain joins TRBV4-3 to TRBJ1-1; D is unclear. The V and J ends lost 0 bases and 4 bases respectively, with 9 bases between them. Germline CDR1 reads LGHNA; CDR2 reads YSLEER. The CDR3 runs to 14 residues. DNA of the CDR3: TGCGCCAGCAGCCAAGAATGGAAACCCACTGAAGCTTTCTTT. Amino acids: CASSQEWKPTEAFF.

A word on this clone: The same CDR3 is also encoded by other DNA sequences in this sample. For the CDR3, the DNA is TGTGCCAGCAGCTTAGCGAGGGGGCAGGGTGAAGAGACCCAGTACTTC. The encoded protein is CASSLARGQGEETQYF. The chain joins TRBV7-2 to TRBJ2-5; 7 bases are shared with TRBD1. The CDR3 runs to 16 residues. J lost 3 bases, V lost 0 bases, and 7 bases had no gene match. The germline CDR1 and CDR2 sequences are SGHTA and FQGNSA.

J is TRBJ1-6 and V is TRBV4-3; D not certain. Deletions cut 1 base from V and 14 bases from J, with 12 bases between. This CDR3 region has 13 residues. Per germline, CDR1 LGHNA and CDR2 YSLEER. CDR3 sequence: CASSQVAYETLHF. For the CDR3, the DNA is TGCGCCAGCAGCCAAGTTGCCTACGAGACCCTCCACTTT.

J is TRBJ1-2 and V is TRBV29-1; possible D gene TRBD1, 6 bases. CDR1 and CDR2 from the germline V gene are SQVTM and ANQGSEA. The germline V and J ends were trimmed by 6 bases and 5 bases, with 16 bases remaining between them. This CDR3 has 13 residues. This chain's CDR3 is CSVKTGVSYGYTF. The DNA for the CDR3 is TGCAGCGTGAAGACAGGAGTCTCTTATGGCTACACCTTC.

This clone was seen a few times. The CDR3 nucleotides are TGCAGCGTTGCGAATAGCAATCAGCCCCAGCATTTT. This translates into CSVANSNQPQHF. V usage is TRBV29-1 and J usage is TRBJ1-5, with no clear D. This CDR3 comprises 12 residues. Germline V lookup: CDR1 SQVTM, CDR2 ANQGSEA. Trimming removed 4 bases from V and 0 bases from J, with 4 bases in between.

In this sample, this clone turned up a few times. The chain employs TRBV5-1 and TRBJ2-4; no clear D. V was shortened by 4 bases and J by 8 bases, with 13 bases between the two germline ends. The germline gives CDR1 SGHRS, CDR2 YFSETQ. This CDR3 is 13 amino acids long. The CDR3 loop reads CASSQEISDIQYF. The CDR3, as DNA: TGCGCCAGCAGCCAGGAAATCTCCGACATTCAGTACTTC.